The rows below give T cell receptor beta chains drawn from one sample of a study of T cell responses to AZD1222 COVID-19 vaccine. Profiling relied on immunoSEQ multiplex PCR, and the TCRdb table lists in-frame clones only, not all of them. The sample carries 170,000 or so clones, 93% recorded once. The sequencing here drew on peripheral blood, taken on day 0 of AZD1222 vaccination. These receptors were collected from an adult in good health. Each CDR3 is given with its conserved first and last residue. D genes are given only for firm matches. Some rows mark clone size as missing; the rest say once, few, many or name a class of expanded clone.

J | V | size | D | DNA | CDR3
TRBJ1-6 | TRBV30 | NA | NA | TGTGCCTGGCGGGCGGGGTATAATTCACCCCTCCACTTT | CAWRAGYNSPLHF
TRBJ1-2 | TRBV13 | NA | NA | TGTGCCAGCAGCTTAGGCCTACAGGGATATGGCTACACCTTC | CASSLGLQGYGYTF
TRBJ2-2 | TRBV5-1 | NA | NA | TGCGCCAGCAGCTTACAGGGAACCGGGGAGCTGTTTTTT | CASSLQGTGELFF
TRBJ2-1 | TRBV19 | NA | NA | TGTGCCAGTAGTATACGTGGCCCCGCTGAGCAGTTCTTC | CASSIRGPAEQFF
TRBJ1-6 | TRBV7-9 | NA | NA | TGTGCCAGCAGCTTTGGACTGCTGATGAATTCACCCCTCCACTTT | CASSFGLLMNSPLHF
TRBJ1-1 | TRBV28 | NA | TRBD1 | TGTGCCAGCAGTCCACCGACAGGGATGAACACTGAAGCTTTCTTT | CASSPPTGMNTEAFF
TRBJ2-1 | TRBV7-2 | NA | TRBD1 | TGTGCCAGCAGCTCGACAGGGGGCGGTGAGCAGTTCTTC | CASSSTGGGEQFF
TRBJ1-4 | TRBV11-2 | NA | NA | TGTGCCAGCAGCTCAGAAGAAAAACTGTTTTTT | CASSSEEKLFF
TRBJ1-3 | TRBV20-1 | NA | NA | TGCAGTGCTAGTACCTCCGGGGGCTCTGGAAACACCATATATTTT | CSASTSGGSGNTIYF
TRBJ2-7 | TRBV10-1 | NA | TRBD2 | TGCGCCAGCAGCCCAGGACTAGCGGGGGGCCGGATACAATCCTACGAGCAGTACTTC | CASSPGLAGGRIQSYEQYF
TRBJ1-1 | TRBV5-4 | NA | TRBD1 | TGTGCCAGCAGCTTGGTATACAGGGGAAACACTGAAGCTTTCTTT | CASSLVYRGNTEAFF
TRBJ1-1 | TRBV2 | NA | NA | TGTGCCAGCAGGCCCGTTGGGGACACTGAAGCTTTCTTT | CASRPVGDTEAFF
TRBJ2-5 | TRBV6-5 | NA | TRBD1 | TGTGCCAGCAGTCTAGGGACAGACACAGAGACCCAGTACTTC | CASSLGTDTETQYF
TRBJ1-1 | TRBV2 | NA | NA | TGTGCCAGCAGTGACTTGTACACTGAAGCTTTCTTT | CASSDLYTEAFF
TRBJ1-3 | TRBV7-2 | NA | NA | TGTGCCAGCAGCTCGACCCATTTCTCTGGAAACACCATATATTTT | CASSSTHFSGNTIYF
TRBJ1-5 | TRBV21-1 | NA | NA | TGTGCCAGCAGCAAAGTGGTGCCTAGCAATCAGCCCCAGCATTTT | CASSKVVPSNQPQHF
TRBJ1-1 | TRBV29-1 | NA | NA | TGCAGCGTTGAAGATATTTGGGAGTTGAACACTGAAGCTTTCTTT | CSVEDIWELNTEAFF
TRBJ1-1 | TRBV12-3/TRBV12-4 | NA | TRBD1 | TGTGCCAGCAGGCGACAGGGAGGGACTGAAGCTTTCTTT | CASRRQGGTEAFF
TRBJ2-5 | TRBV11-2 | once | TRBD2 | TGTGCCAGCAGCTCTAGACTAGCGGGGGGGCTGGAGACCCAGTACTTC | CASSSRLAGGLETQYF
TRBJ2-1 | TRBV4-1 | NA | NA | TGCGCCAGCAGCCAACTCCCCGGCTCCAATGAGCAGTTCTTC | CASSQLPGSNEQFF
TRBJ1-5 | TRBV28 | NA | NA | TGTGCCAGCAGTTTAATCTCGGGCCAGCCCCAGCATTTT | CASSLISGQPQHF
TRBJ2-2 | TRBV7-8 | NA | NA | TGTGCCAGCAGCAAAACACCGGGGCCCACCGGGGAGCTGTTTTTT | CASSKTPGPTGELFF
TRBJ1-1 | TRBV5-1 | NA | NA | TGCGCCAGCAGCTTGGATGTTAGTCTACAGAGCACTGAAGCTTTCTTT | CASSLDVSLQSTEAFF
TRBJ2-2 | TRBV5-4 | NA | TRBD1 | TGTGCCAGCAGCGTAACATCGACAGGGGCGGCCGGGGAGCTGTTTTTT | CASSVTSTGAAGELFF
TRBJ2-2 | TRBV19 | NA | TRBD2 | TGTGCCACCAACTCTCTAGCGGGGGGACCCACCGGGGAGCTGTTTTTT | CATNSLAGGPTGELFF
TRBJ2-5 | TRBV7-9 | NA | TRBD2 | TGTGCCAGCAGCTTATTGGCGGGGGGCCAAGAGACCCAGTACTTC | CASSLLAGGQETQYF
TRBJ1-1 | TRBV10-3 | NA | NA | TGTGCCATCAGTGAGTCGATCTGGGCGCGGGCTTTCTTT | CAISESIWARAFF
TRBJ1-4 | TRBV29-1 | NA | TRBD1 | TGCAGCGCTGCCACAGGGGCTACTAATGAAAAACTGTTTTTT | CSAATGATNEKLFF
TRBJ1-2 | TRBV5-6 | NA | NA | TGTGCCAGCAGCTTGGTGTACAGCAACTATGGCTACACCTTC | CASSLVYSNYGYTF
TRBJ2-7 | TRBV6-2/TRBV6-3 | NA | TRBD2 | TGTGCCAGCAGTGAGAGCGGGGGGATGCTCTACGAGCAGTACTTC | CASSESGGMLYEQYF
TRBJ2-1 | TRBV6-2/TRBV6-3 | once | NA | TGTGCCAGCAGTCCCGGTGCAGCCTACAATGAGCAGTTCTTC | CASSPGAAYNEQFF